This T cell receptor (beta chain) was captured in a study of PD-1 blockade in classical Hodgkin lymphoma. Trimming at V came to 6 bases and at J to 5 bases, leaving 6 bases not matched to a gene. The CDR3 is 13 residues long. Per the germline V gene, CDR1 is SQVTM and CDR2 is ANQGSEA. The study's findings and limits: Relapsed/refractory patients reportedly had lower baseline diversity than newly diagnosed patients.

A word on this clone: No antigen is known for it.

Sequencing used immunoSEQ multiplex PCR; TCRdb keeps in-frame clones, though not all of them. The sample has about 100,000 clones; approximately 90% are singletons. All the patients suffered relapse after autologous stem cell transplantation, and brentuximab vedotin exposure differed. The material sequenced was peripheral blood mononuclear cells (PBMCs), taken before the second cycle of nivolumab. The genes are TRBV29-1 and TRBJ1-4; 7 nucleotides match TRBD1. This sequence originates from a human donor with classical Hodgkin lymphoma. CDR3 coding DNA: TGCAGCGTGAGGGACAGCAAAAATGAAAAACTGTTTTTT. This gives the protein CSVRDSKNEKLFF.